The 3 T cell receptor beta chains presented below share a single source sample, sequenced in a study of T cell repertoires in cytomegalovirus infection. TCRdb passed the reads through MiXCR, listing each CDR3 protein once. The data show more than 300,000 distinct CDR3 sequences, with approximately 35% seen just once and 13% held by the top ten. Their specific antigens are unknown. The starting material was cultured PBMCs, obtained from culture after CMV antigen stimulation. These receptors were collected from a human donor in good health (CMV status not recorded). Some clones in this sample may be carry-over from other donors' samples.

The rearrangement links TRBV12-3 or TRBV12-4 to TRBJ1-1; TRBD1 agrees at 8 bases. CDR3 size: 15 residues. Losses at the gene ends were 4 bases for V and 1 base for J; bases not matched to a gene: 5. The CDR3 spells CASSSGQGENTEAFF. The DNA of the CDR3 is TGTGCCAGCAGTTCAGGACAGGGTGAGAACACTGAAGCTTTCTTT.

In this sample, this clonotype turned up a few times. This sequence joins TRBV28 and TRBJ1-1; D might be TRBD1 (5 bases). Germline lookup yields CDR1 MDHEN and CDR2 SYDVKM. The ends were cut back, 7 bases at V and 6 bases at J, with 15 bases in the middle. The CDR3 spans 13 residues. The CDR3 loop reads CASTEYSGAEAFF. The CDR3 DNA reads TGTGCCAGCACCGAATACTCGGGGGCTGAAGCTTTCTTT.

The chain couples TRBV28 to TRBJ2-3; possible D gene TRBD2, 5 bases. CDR1 and CDR2 (germline): MDHEN, SYDVKM. With 0 bases removed from V and 0 bases from J, the gap between germline ends came to 10 bases. The CDR3 covers 16 residues. CDR3 sequence: CASSLWKAGSTDTQYF. The CDR3 nucleotides read TGTGCCAGCAGTTTATGGAAGGCGGGTAGCACAGATACGCAGTATTTT.